Listed below are T cell receptor beta chains from one sample, sequenced in a study of Tregs in tolerant kidney transplant recipients. Measured with immunoSEQ multiplex PCR; TCRdb has only the in-frame clones, and not every one. This sample has 62,000 or so clones, with 95% to 98% found just once. The sequenced sample was Tregs from blood, obtained before the transplant. These receptors all come from a human donor who received a combined kidney and bone marrow transplant. Each CDR3 is given with its conserved first and last residue. D genes are given only for firm matches. For some rows the clone size is stated as once, few or many, or as a class when expanded; others skip it.

j_call v_call d_call clone_size cdr3_nt cdr3_aa
TRBJ2-2 TRBV6-6 . . TGTGCCAGCCATACAGGAGTCCTCACCGGGGAGCTGTTTTTT CASHTGVLTGELFF
TRBJ1-1 TRBV30 . . TGTGCCTGCTCCCGGGGGGGTAGATTAGCTTTCTTT CACSRGGRLAFF
TRBJ2-2 TRBV11-2 TRBD2 . TGTGCCAGCAGCCCCCGAGGACTAGCAAACACCGGGGAGCTGTTTTTT CASSPRGLANTGELFF
TRBJ1-5 TRBV2 . . TGTGCCAGCAGTGAAATGGGGCGCAATCAGCCCCAGCATTTT CASSEMGRNQPQHF
TRBJ2-2 TRBV7-2 . . TGTGCCAGCAGCGGTGGTGCGTACACCGGGGAGCTGTTTTTT CASSGGAYTGELFF
TRBJ1-5 TRBV2 . . TGTGCCAGCAGTGATAGGCTCCCCCGCGGGCAGCCCCAGCATTTT CASSDRLPRGQPQHF
TRBJ2-7 TRBV5-1 TRBD1 . TGCGCCAGCAGCGTGCTCCCGGGACAGGGAGGAGACTACTACGAGCAGTACTTC CASSVLPGQGGDYYEQYF
TRBJ2-1 TRBV7-9 TRBD2 . TGTGCCAGCAGCCAGGGACTAGCGGGTGTCGTGGACAATGAGCAGTTCTTC CASSQGLAGVVDNEQFF
TRBJ2-7 TRBV5-1 . once TGCGCCAGCAGACAACAGGGAGACGCCTACGAGCAGTACTTC CASRQQGDAYEQYF
TRBJ2-5 TRBV19 . . TGTGCCAGTAGTACCCGACGGGAGCCCAAAGAGACCCAGTACTTC CASSTRREPKETQYF